A selection of T cell receptor beta chains follows, all from one sample in a study of T cells in Graves' hyperthyroidism and ophthalmopathy. TCRdb recomputed calls from the multiplex PCR reads with MiXCR, one row per CDR3 protein. Here the sample spans about 52,000 distinct CDR3 sequences, approximately 52% being singletons. Material: blood. The receptors shown here come from a woman between 50 and 59 years old with Graves' ophthalmopathy. CDR3s include the opening cysteine and the closing phenylalanine or tryptophan. D genes are given only for firm matches. A row's size may be missing; if present it is once, few, many or a size class.

J gene	V gene	clone size	D gene	CDR3 protein	CDR3 DNA
TRBJ2-3	TRBV7-8	-	-	CASSKGGGSTDTQYF	TGTGCCAGCTCTAAAGGGGGAGGGTCTACAGATACGCAGTATTTT
TRBJ2-2	TRBV7-2	many	-	CASSLYGGLNTGELFF	TGTGCCAGCAGCTTATACGGCGGCTTGAACACCGGGGAGCTGTTTTTT
TRBJ2-3	TRBV6-1	few	TRBD2	CASSVPSFGRATDTQYF	TGTGCCAGCAGTGTACCCTCTTTCGGGAGGGCCACAGATACGCAGTATTTT
TRBJ2-6	TRBV6-4	-	TRBD1	CASSGTGGDTGANVLTF	TGTGCCAGCAGTGGGACAGGGGGCGACACCGGGGCCAACGTCCTGACTTTC
TRBJ2-3	TRBV9	-	-	CASSVRGGNTGDTRHF	TGTGCCAGCAGCGTACGGGGCGGGAATACTGGAGATACGCGGCATTTT
TRBJ2-3	TRBV7-3	-	-	CASSQGQGDEQYF	TGTGCCAGCAGCCAGGGCCAAGGGGATGAGCAGTATTTT
TRBJ2-7	TRBV7-6	medium-sized	-	CASSSGSTYEQYF	TGTGCCAGCAGCTCCGGGTCGACCTACGAGCAGTACTTC
TRBJ1-3	TRBV7-9	many	TRBD1	CASTDRGTNTIYF	TGTGCCAGCACCGACAGGGGTACAAACACCATATATTTT
TRBJ2-5	TRBV7-3	-	-	CASSAGYTGVNKETQYF	TGTGCCAGCAGCGCAGGGTACACCGGGGTAAACAAAGAGACCCAGTACTTC
TRBJ1-5	TRBV24-1	medium-sized	-	CATSQGSGNQPQHF	TGTGCCACCAGTCAAGGGTCTGGCAATCAGCCCCAGCATTTT
TRBJ1-4	TRBV15	-	-	CATSRDRRPANEKLFF	TGTGCCACCAGCAGAGATCGGAGACCGGCTAATGAAAAACTGTTTTTT
TRBJ1-5	TRBV6-1	many	-	CASSPPGGNQPQHF	TGTGCCAGCTCACCGCCGGGGGGTAATCAGCCCCAGCATTTT
TRBJ2-3	TRBV6-1	many	TRBD2	CASSIQRGGSDTQYF	TGTGCCAGCAGTATTCAGCGGGGGGGTTCAGATACGCAGTATTTT
TRBJ2-7	TRBV4-1	-	-	CASTRWTGKYEQYF	TGCGCCAGCACCCGGTGGACCGGGAAATACGAGCAGTACTTC
TRBJ1-4	TRBV10-3	-	-	CAISETGAREKLFF	TGTGCCATCAGTGAGACAGGAGCGAGAGAAAAACTGTTTTTT
TRBJ1-5	TRBV7-8	-	TRBD1	CASSLATGFQPQHF	TGTGCCAGCAGCTTAGCGACAGGGTTTCAGCCCCAGCATTTT
TRBJ2-1	TRBV20-1	many	-	CSASQYGGDYNEQFF	TGCAGTGCTAGCCAATACGGCGGGGATTACAATGAGCAGTTCTTC
TRBJ1-5	TRBV6-5	many	TRBD1	CASSTRQGAPGQPQHF	TGTGCCAGCAGTACACGACAGGGGGCACCTGGTCAGCCCCAGCATTTT
TRBJ2-1	TRBV6-1	-	TRBD2	CASSEKASGGANADTQFF	TGTGCCAGCAGTGAAAAGGCTAGCGGGGGGGCTAATGCAGATACGCAGTTCTTC
TRBJ2-2	TRBV3-1	many	-	CASRGASGELFF	TGTGCCAGCAGGGGGGCTAGCGGGGAGCTGTTTTTT
TRBJ2-3	TRBV9	many	-	CASSVQGGYTDTQYF	TGTGCCAGCAGCGTCCAGGGGGGGTACACAGATACGCAGTATTTT
TRBJ1-3	TRBV2	-	TRBD1	CASSATTGTGAGNTIYF	TGTGCCAGCAGCGCAACCACCGGGACAGGGGCTGGAAACACCATATATTTT
TRBJ1-1	TRBV2	once	-	CASRSDLTDGTEAFF	TGTGCCAGCCGGTCAGACCTGACGGATGGCACTGAAGCTTTCTTT
TRBJ2-3	TRBV7-6	-	TRBD2	CASSLGRGSYNEQYF	TGTGCCAGCAGCTTAGGTCGCGGGAGTTACAATGAGCAGTATTTT
TRBJ1-6	TRBV6-7	-	TRBD1	CASKTGRGPSPLHF	TGTGCCAGCAAGACGGGCAGGGGGCCTTCACCCCTCCACTTT
TRBJ1-6	TRBV20-1	-	TRBD1	CSARVPGQGSPLHF	TGCAGTGCTAGAGTTCCGGGACAGGGTTCACCCCTCCACTTT
TRBJ2-5	TRBV9	few	-	CASSQGGLAPQETQYF	TGTGCCAGCAGCCAAGGGGGGCTAGCGCCTCAAGAGACCCAGTACTTC
TRBJ2-5	TRBV10-3	-	TRBD2	CAISETSQEIQYF	TGCGCCATCAGTGAGACTAGCCAAGAGATCCAGTACTTC
TRBJ2-7	TRBV4-2	-	-	CASSQDSVQAYEQYF	TGTGCCAGCAGCCAAGATTCCGTGCAGGCCTACGAGCAGTACTTC
TRBJ2-7	TRBV20-1	-	TRBD1	CSAPDRGPYEQYF	TGCAGTGCTCCGGACAGGGGACCCTACGAGCAGTACTTC
TRBJ2-7	TRBV9	-	-	CASSVGGANYEQYF	TGTGCCAGCAGCGTAGGGGGGGCGAACTACGAGCAGTACTTC
TRBJ2-5	TRBV11-2	-	-	CASSLDRGSTGETQYF	TGTGCCAGCAGCTTAGATCGGGGGTCCACCGGGGAGACCCAGTACTTC
TRBJ1-1	TRBV6-6	-	-	CASSYSGTGAFF	TGTGCCAGCAGTTATTCCGGAACGGGAGCTTTCTTT
TRBJ1-1	TRBV5-4	many	-	CASSLPQGTAFF	TGTGCCAGCAGCTTGCCGCAGGGGACAGCTTTCTTT
TRBJ2-2	TRBV29-1	-	TRBD2	CSNPSGRDTGELFF	TGCAGCAACCCCAGTGGGAGGGACACCGGGGAGCTGTTTTTT
TRBJ2-3	TRBV15	medium-sized	TRBD1	CATSREGQGERTDTQYF	TGTGCCACCAGCAGAGAGGGACAGGGGGAGCGGACAGATACGCAGTATTTT
TRBJ2-6	TRBV6-4	-	TRBD2	CASSGQETGGAGANVLTF	TGTGCCAGCAGTGGGCAGGAGACCGGGGGGGCTGGGGCCAACGTCCTGACTTTC
TRBJ2-7	TRBV20-1	-	-	CSASYEQYF	TGCAGTGCTAGTTACGAGCAGTACTTC
TRBJ2-7	TRBV7-9	-	-	CASRRGTNSYEQYF	TGTGCCAGCCGCCGAGGGACAAACTCCTACGAGCAGTACTTC
TRBJ2-7	TRBV6-6	many	-	CASRSPPGENYEQYF	TGTGCCAGCAGGTCCCCCCCGGGGGAGAACTACGAGCAGTACTTC
TRBJ2-1	TRBV15	medium-sized	-	CATSRDYNEQFF	TGTGCCACCAGCAGAGATTACAATGAGCAGTTCTTC
TRBJ2-5	TRBV24-1	medium-sized	TRBD2	CATSDGSGSGETQYF	TGTGCCACCAGTGATGGTAGCGGGAGCGGGGAGACCCAGTACTTC
TRBJ1-3	TRBV5-1	many	TRBD1	CASSLEQGNGNTIYF	TGCGCCAGCAGCTTGGAACAGGGGAACGGAAACACCATATATTTT
TRBJ2-5	TRBV20-1	once	-	CSARDGDQETQYF	TGCAGTGCTAGAGATGGGGACCAAGAGACCCAGTACTTC
TRBJ2-2	TRBV11-3	many	-	CASSRGFTGELFF	TGTGCCAGCAGCAGGGGTTTCACCGGGGAGCTGTTTTTT
TRBJ2-5	TRBV19	-	-	CASIMRTTTQETQYF	TGTGCCAGTATTATGCGTACGACAACTCAAGAGACCCAGTACTTC
TRBJ1-4	TRBV7-9	-	TRBD1	CASSFGQDTEKLFF	TGTGCCAGCAGCTTTGGACAGGACACTGAAAAACTGTTTTTT
TRBJ2-2	TRBV5-8	-	-	CASSRRTLTGELFF	TGTGCCAGCAGCCGTCGGACCCTTACCGGGGAGCTGTTTTTT
TRBJ2-3	TRBV9	many	-	CASSVWEGTDTQYF	TGTGCCAGCAGCGTATGGGAGGGCACAGATACGCAGTATTTT
TRBJ1-3	TRBV6-5	many	TRBD1	CASSTGDSGNTIYF	TGTGCCAGCAGTACAGGGGACTCTGGAAACACCATATATTTT
TRBJ1-2	TRBV19	-	-	CASSIRQQYYGYTF	TGTGCCAGTAGTATCAGACAACAGTACTATGGCTACACCTTC
TRBJ2-7	TRBV10-3	-	TRBD2	CATLGTTFGEQYF	TGTGCCACACTAGGGACTACCTTTGGGGAGCAGTACTTC
TRBJ2-1	TRBV7-3	many	TRBD1	CASSQAGTEKNEQFF	TGCGCCAGCAGCCAAGCCGGGACAGAGAAAAATGAGCAGTTCTTC
TRBJ2-5	TRBV18	-	TRBD1	CASSPGTGYQETQYF	TGTGCCAGCTCGCCCGGGACAGGGTACCAAGAGACCCAGTACTTC